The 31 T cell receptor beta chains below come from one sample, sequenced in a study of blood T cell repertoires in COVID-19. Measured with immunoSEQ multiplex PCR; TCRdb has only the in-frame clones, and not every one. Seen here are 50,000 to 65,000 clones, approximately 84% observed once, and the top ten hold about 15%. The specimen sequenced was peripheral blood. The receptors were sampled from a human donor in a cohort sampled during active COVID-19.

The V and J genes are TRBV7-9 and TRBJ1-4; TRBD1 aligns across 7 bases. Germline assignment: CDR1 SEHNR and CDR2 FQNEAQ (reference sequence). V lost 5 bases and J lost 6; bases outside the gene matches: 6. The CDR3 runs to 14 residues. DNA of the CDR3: TGTGCCAGCAGCCCGGGACAGCGCCATGAAAAACTGTTTTTT. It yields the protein CASSPGQRHEKLFF.

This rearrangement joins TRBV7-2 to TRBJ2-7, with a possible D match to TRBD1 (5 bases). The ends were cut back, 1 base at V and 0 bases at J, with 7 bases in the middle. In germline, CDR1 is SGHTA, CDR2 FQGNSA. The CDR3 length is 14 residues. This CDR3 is CASSLVTGSYEQYF. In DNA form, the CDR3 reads TGTGCCAGCAGCTTAGTAACAGGCTCCTACGAGCAGTACTTC. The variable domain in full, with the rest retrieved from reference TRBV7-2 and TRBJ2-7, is GAGVSQSPSNKVTEKGKDVELRCDPISGHTALYWYRQSLGQGLEFLIYFQGNSAPDKSGLPSDRFSAERTGGSVSTLTIQRTQQEDSAVYLCASSLVTGSYEQYFGPGTRLTVT.

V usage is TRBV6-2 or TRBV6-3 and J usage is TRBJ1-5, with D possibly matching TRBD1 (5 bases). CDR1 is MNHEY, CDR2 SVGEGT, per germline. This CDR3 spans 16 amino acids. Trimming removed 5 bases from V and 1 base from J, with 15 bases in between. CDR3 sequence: CASSPRQKGSNQPQHF. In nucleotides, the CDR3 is TGTGCCAGCAGTCCCCGACAGAAGGGAAGCAATCAGCCCCAGCATTTT.

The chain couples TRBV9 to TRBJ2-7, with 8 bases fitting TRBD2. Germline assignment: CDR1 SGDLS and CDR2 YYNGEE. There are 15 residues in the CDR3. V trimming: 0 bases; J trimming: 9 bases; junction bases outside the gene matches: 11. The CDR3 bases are TGTGCCAGCAGCGTAGGATTGAGCGGGAGCACAGGGCAGTACTTC. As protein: CASSVGLSGSTGQYF.

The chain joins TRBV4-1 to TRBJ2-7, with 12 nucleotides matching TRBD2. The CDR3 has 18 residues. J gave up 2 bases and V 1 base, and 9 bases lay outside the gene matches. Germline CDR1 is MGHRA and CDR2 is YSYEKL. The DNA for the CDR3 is TGCGCCAGCAGCCAAGCCCTAAGACTAGCGGGGGATCCCTACGAGCAGTACTTC. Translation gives CASSQALRLAGDPYEQYF.

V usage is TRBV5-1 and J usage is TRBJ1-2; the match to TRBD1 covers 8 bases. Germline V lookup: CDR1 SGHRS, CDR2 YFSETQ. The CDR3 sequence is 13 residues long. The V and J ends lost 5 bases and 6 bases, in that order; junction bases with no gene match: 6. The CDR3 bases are TGCGCCAGCAGTTTTGGACAGGGAAATGGCTACACCTTC. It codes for CASSFGQGNGYTF.

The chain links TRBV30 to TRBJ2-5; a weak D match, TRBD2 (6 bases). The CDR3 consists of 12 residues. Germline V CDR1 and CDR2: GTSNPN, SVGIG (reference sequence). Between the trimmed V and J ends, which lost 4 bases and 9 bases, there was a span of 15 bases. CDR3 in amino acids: CAWNRQTGAQYF. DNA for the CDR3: TGTGCCTGGAACCGCCAGACGGGGGCCCAGTACTTC.

In nucleotides, the CDR3 is TGCGCCAGCAGAGGGTGGGACAGGGCCTCCTACGAGCAGTACTTC. Protein product: CASRGWDRASYEQYF. The chain joins TRBV5-1 to TRBJ2-7; 9 bases are a match to TRBD1. From germline, CDR1 is SGHRS and CDR2 YFSETQ. V lost 5 bases and J lost 0; bases outside the gene matches: 6. This CDR3 is 15 amino acids long.

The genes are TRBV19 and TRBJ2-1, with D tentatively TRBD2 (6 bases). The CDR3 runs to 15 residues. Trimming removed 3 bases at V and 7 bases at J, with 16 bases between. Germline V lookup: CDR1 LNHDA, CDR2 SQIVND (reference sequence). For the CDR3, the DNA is TGTGCCAGTAGTATGGGGGGAATATACGGGAATGAGCAGTTCTTC. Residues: CASSMGGIYGNEQFF.

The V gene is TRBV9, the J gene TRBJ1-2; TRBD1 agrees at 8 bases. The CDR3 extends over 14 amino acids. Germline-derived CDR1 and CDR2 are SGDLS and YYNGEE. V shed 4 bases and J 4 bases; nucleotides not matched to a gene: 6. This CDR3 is CASSLGQGVYGYTF. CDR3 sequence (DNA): TGTGCCAGCAGCCTCGGACAGGGTGTCTATGGCTACACCTTC.

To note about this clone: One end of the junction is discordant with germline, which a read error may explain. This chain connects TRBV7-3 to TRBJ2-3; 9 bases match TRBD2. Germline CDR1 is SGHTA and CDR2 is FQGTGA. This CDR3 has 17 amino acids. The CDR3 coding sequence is TGTGCCAGCAGCTTAACGGCTACCGGGACTAGCAAAGATACGCAGTATTTT. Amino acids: CASSLTATGTSKDTQYF.

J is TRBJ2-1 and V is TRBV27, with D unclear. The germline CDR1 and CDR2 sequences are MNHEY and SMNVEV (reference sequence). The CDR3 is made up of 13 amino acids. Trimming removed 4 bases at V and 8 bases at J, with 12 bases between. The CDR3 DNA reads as TGTGCCAGCAGTTCATACCTACTGGATGAGCAGTTCTTC. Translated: CASSSYLLDEQFF.

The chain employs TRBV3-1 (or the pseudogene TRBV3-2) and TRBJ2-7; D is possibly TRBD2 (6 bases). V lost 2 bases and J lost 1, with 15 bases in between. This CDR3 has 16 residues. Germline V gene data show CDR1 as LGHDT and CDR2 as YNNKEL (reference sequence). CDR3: CASSQPLAERSYEQYF. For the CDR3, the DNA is TGTGCCAGCAGCCAACCATTAGCGGAAAGATCCTACGAGCAGTACTTC.

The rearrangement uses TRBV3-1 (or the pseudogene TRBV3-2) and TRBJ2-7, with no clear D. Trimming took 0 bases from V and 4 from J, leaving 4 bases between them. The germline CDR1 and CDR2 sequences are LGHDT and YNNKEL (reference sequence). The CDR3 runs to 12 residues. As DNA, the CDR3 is TGTGCCAGCAGCCAAGACCTTTACGAGCAGTACTTC. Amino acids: CASSQDLYEQYF.

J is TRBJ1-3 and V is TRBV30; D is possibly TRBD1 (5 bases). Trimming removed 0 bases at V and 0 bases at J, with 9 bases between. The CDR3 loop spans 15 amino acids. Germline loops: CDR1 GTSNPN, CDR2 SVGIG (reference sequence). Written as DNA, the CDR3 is TGTGCCTGGAGTGTTGACAGCAGCTCTGGAAACACCATATATTTT. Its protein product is CAWSVDSSSGNTIYF.

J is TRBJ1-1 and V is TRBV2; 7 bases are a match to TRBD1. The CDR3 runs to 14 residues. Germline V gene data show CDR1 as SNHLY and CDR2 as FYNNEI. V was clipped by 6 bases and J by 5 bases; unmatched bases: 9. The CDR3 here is CASSDTGARTEAFF. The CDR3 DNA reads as TGTGCCAGCAGCGACACAGGGGCGCGGACTGAAGCTTTCTTT.

In nucleotides, the CDR3 is TGTGCCAGCAGCCAAGATCTTAGACAGTCTGCTGAAGCTTTCTTT. It encodes CASSQDLRQSAEAFF. The V gene is TRBV3-1 (or the pseudogene TRBV3-2), the J gene TRBJ1-1; D perhaps matches TRBD1 (5 bases). V lost 0 bases to trimming and J lost 6 bases, with 14 bases between them. In germline, CDR1 is LGHDT, CDR2 YNNKEL (reference sequence). The length of the CDR3 is 15 residues.

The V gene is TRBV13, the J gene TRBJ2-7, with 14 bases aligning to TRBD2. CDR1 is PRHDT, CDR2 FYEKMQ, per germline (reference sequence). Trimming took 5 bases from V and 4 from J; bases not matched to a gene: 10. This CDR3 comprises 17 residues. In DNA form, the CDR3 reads TGTGCCAGCAGCGTCGGGACTAGCGGGAGTATGAGGTACGAGCAGTACTTC. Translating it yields CASSVGTSGSMRYEQYF.

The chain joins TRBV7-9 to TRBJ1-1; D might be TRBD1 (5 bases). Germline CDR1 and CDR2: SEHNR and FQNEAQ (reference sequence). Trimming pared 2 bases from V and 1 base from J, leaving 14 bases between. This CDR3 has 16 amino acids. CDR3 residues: CASSLTLSRANTEAFF. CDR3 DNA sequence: TGTGCCAGCAGCTTAACGTTGAGCAGGGCGAACACTGAAGCTTTCTTT.

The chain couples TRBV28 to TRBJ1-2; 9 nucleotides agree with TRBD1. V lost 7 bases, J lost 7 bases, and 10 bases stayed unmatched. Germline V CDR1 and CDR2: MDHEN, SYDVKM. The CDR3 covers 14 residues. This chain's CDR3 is CASIRRTGAFGYTF. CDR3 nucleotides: TGTGCCAGCATACGGAGGACAGGGGCATTTGGCTACACCTTC.

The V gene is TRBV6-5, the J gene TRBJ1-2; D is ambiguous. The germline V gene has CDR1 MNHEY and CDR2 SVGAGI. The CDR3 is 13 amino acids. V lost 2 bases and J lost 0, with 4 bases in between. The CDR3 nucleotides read TGTGCCAGCAGTTACCTGTCTAACTATGGCTACACCTTC. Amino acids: CASSYLSNYGYTF.

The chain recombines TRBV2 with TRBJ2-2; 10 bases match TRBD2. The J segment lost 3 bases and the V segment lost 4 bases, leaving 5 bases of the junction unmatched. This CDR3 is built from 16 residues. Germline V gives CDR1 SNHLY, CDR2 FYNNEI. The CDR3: CASSVLAGEHTGELFF. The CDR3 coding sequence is TGTGCCAGCAGTGTTCTAGCGGGAGAGCACACCGGGGAGCTGTTTTTT.

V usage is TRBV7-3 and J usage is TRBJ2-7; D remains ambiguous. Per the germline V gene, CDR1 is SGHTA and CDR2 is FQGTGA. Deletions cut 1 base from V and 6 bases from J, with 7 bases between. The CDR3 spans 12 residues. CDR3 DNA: TGTGCCAGCAGCTTAAGGTCGGGCGAGCAGTACTTC. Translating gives CASSLRSGEQYF. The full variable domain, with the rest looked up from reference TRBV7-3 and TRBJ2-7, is GAGVSQTPSNKVTEKGKYVELRCDPISGHTALYWYRQSLGQGPEFLIYFQGTGAADDSGLPNDRFFAVRPEGSVSTLKIQRTERGDSAVYLCASSLRSGEQYFGPGTRLTVT.

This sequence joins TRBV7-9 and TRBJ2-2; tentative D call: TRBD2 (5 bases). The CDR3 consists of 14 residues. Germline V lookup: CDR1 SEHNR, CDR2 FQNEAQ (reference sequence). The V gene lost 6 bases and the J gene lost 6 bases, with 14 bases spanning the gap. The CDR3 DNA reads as TGTGCCAGCAGATTGAGCGGCCCCCCCGGGGAGCTGTTTTTT. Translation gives CASRLSGPPGELFF. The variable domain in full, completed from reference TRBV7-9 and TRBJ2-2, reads DTGVSQNPRHKITKRGQNVTFRCDPISEHNRLYWYRQTLGQGPEFLTYFQNEAQLEKSRLLSDRFSAERPKGSFSTLEIQRTEQGDSAMYLCASRLSGPPGELFFGEGSRLTVL.

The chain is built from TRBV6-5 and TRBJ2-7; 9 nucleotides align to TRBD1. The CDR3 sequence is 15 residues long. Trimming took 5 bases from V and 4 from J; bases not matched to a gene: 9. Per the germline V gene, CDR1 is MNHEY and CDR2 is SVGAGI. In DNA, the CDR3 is TGTGCCAGCAGTAAATCCGGGACAGGGACTTACGAGCAGTACTTC. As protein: CASSKSGTGTYEQYF.

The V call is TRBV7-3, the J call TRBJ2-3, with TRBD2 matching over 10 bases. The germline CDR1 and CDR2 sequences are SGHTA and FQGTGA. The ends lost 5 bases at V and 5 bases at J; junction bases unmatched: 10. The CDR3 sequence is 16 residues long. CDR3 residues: CASSRTAGGPGDTQYF. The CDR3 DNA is TGTGCCAGCAGCCGGACAGCGGGAGGGCCCGGAGATACGCAGTATTTT.

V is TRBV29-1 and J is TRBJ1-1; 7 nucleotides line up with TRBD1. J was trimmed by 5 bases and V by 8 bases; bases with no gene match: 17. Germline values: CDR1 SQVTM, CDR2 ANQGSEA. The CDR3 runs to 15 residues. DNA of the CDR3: TGCAGCTTCTTACGGAACAGGGGAGGTTGTACTGAAGCTTTCTTT. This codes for CSFLRNRGGCTEAFF. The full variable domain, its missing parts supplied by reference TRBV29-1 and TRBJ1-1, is SAVISQKPSRDICQRGTSLTIQCQVDSQVTMMFWYRQQPGQSLTLIATANQGSEATYESGFVIDKFPISRPNLTFSTLTVSNMSPEDSSIYLCSFLRNRGGCTEAFFGQGTRLTVV.

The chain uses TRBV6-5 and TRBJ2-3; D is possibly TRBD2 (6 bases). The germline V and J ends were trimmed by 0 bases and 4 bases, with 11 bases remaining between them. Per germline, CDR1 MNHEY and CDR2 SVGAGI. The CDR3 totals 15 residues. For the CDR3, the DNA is TGTGCCAGCAGTTACTCCGGCAGGGAGGCAGATACGCAGTATTTT. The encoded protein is CASSYSGREADTQYF.

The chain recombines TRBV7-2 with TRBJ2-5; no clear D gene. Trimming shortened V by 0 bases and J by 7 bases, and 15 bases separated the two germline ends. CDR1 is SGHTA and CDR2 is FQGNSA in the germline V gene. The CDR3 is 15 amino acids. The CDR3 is CASSLAVFESGTQYF. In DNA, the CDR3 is TGTGCCAGCAGCTTAGCGGTTTTCGAGAGTGGGACCCAGTACTTC. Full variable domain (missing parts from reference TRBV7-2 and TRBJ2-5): GAGVSQSPSNKVTEKGKDVELRCDPISGHTALYWYRQSLGQGLEFLIYFQGNSAPDKSGLPSDRFSAERTGGSVSTLTIQRTQQEDSAVYLCASSLAVFESGTQYFGPGTRLLVL.

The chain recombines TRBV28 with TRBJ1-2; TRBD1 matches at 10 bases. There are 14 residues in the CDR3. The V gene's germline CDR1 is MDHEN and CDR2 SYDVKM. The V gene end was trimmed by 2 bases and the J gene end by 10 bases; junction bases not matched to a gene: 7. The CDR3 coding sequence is TGTGCCAGCAGTTTACTGACAGGGGGCCAGTTCTACACCTTC. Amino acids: CASSLLTGGQFYTF.

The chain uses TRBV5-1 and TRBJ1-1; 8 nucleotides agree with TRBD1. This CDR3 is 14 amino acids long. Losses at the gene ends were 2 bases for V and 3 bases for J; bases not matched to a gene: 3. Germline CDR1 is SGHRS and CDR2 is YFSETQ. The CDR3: CASSFQGADTEAFF. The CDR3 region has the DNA TGCGCCAGCAGCTTTCAGGGGGCGGACACTGAAGCTTTCTTT.